This T cell receptor beta chain was captured by sequencing in a study of CD8+ T cells in alopecia areata. Study-wide points: Scalp specimens additionally yield sequences from normal skin's resident alphabeta T cells. Lesional scalp, especially alopecia totalis/universalis, showed higher clonality than normal scalp. Although TCR sharing was seen in mice, sharing across patients was less clear, possibly for HLA-related reasons.

Notes on this clone: Its antigen is undetermined.

Germline-derived CDR1 and CDR2 are MNHNY and SVGAGI (reference sequence). Trimming shortened V by 4 bases and J by 0 bases, and 13 bases separated the two germline ends. This CDR3 region has 15 residues. A FACSAria was used to sort CD4+ and CD8+ T cells. These cells came from PBMCs. The sequencing template was cDNA reverse transcribed from extracted RNA. Here immunoSEQ multiplex PCR was the method, and the copy in TCRdb shows in-frame clones only, minus some. The table shows roughly 150,000 clones, with 55% occurring only once. The V call is TRBV6-6, the J call TRBJ2-7, with D uncertain. Source material: CD4+ T cells sorted from blood. The clonotype originates from a human donor in good health. Written as DNA, the CDR3 is TGTGCCAGCAGTTCAAGCATACAGCTCTCCTACGAGCAGTACTTC. Amino acid sequence: CASSSSIQLSYEQYF.